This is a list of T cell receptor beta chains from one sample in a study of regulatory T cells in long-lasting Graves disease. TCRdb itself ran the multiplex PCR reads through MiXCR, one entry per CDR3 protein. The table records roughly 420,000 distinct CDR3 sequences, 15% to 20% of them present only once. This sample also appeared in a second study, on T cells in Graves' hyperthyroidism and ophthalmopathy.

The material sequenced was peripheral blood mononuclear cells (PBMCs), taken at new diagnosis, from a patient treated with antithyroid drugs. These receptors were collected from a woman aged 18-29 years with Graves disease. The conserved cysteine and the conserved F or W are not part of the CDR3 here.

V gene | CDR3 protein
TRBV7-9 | ASSLGAGRNEQF
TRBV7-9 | ASRGGLTSTDTQY
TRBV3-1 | ASSQEPGQIATNEKLF
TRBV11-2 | ASSPSTAYTYEQY
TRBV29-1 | SALRDSHYNEQF
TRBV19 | ASSKGPVAYEQY
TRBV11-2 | ASSHSSGRALKWGEQF
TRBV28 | ASSLWSDTYEQY
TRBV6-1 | ASRADRNQPQH
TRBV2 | ASSGTSGWTGELF
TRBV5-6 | ASSLTGTSGSRYNEQF
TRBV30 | AWRPTSVTYEQY
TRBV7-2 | ATMQGLAINEQF
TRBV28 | ASSLSGNWGAYEQY
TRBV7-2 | ASSQYSMGEQF
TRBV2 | ASQLTQGATEAF
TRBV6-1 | ASSEGPGGRGARNQPQH
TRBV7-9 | ASSLGTWNEQF
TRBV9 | ASSVGGGWETEAF
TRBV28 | ASSLGGGYEQY
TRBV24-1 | ATSDSWTVSSTDTQY
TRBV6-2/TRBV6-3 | ASSPQGETDTQY
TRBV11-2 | ASSLPQGARNTEAF
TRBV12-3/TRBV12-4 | ASKKQKANYGYT
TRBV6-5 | ASRYRIFQETQY
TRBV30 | AWRAVAGGSTGELF
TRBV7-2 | ASSLGPTETYEQY
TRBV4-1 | ASSQDRSAQQETQY
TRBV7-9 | ASRGAGGETQY
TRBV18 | ASSPWGIGELF
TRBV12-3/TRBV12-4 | ASRQTSGKTDTQY
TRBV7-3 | ASSLTGTGYNEQF
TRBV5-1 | ASSTTGREQY
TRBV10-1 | ASSDPRVSGNTIY
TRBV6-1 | ASSERFGGSRSYEQY
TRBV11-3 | ASSLAGAGELF
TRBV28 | ASSLSTNEQF
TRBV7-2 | ASSFEQGPGELF
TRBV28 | ASNQQGDHTQY
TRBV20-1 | SAIDRNTGELF
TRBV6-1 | AITTGDGTGELF
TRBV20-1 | SARDQGLANDADTQY
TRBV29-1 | SVTGTSGRFGLDTQY
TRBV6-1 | ASSVSTTNTEAF
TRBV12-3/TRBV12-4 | ASRRLGTAEAF
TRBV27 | ASGGLNSGNTIY
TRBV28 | ASSPGLGGYT
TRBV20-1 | SASNWTEQETQY
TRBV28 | ASSLRQGGTEAF
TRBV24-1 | ATSQGSGYEQY